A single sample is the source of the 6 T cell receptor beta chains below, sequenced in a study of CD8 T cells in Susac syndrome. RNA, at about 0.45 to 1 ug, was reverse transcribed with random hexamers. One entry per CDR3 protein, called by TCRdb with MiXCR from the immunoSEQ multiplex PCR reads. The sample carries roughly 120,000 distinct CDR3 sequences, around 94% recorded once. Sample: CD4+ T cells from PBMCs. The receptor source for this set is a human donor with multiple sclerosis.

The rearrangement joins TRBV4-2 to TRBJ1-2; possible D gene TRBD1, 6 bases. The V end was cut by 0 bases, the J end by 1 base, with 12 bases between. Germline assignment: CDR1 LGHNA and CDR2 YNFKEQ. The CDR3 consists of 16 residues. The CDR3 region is CASSQDYRDNNYGYTF. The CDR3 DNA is TGTGCCAGCAGCCAAGATTATCGGGACAATAACTATGGCTACACCTTC.

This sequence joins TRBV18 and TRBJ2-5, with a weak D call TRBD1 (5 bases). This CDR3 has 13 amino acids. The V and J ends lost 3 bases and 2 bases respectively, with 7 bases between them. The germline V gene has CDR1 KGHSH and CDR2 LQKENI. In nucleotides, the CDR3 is TGTGCCAGCTCACCTCGACAGCAAGAGACCCAGTACTTC. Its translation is CASSPRQQETQYF.

CDR3 residues: CASSLEGYTDTQYF. Written as DNA, the CDR3 is TGTGCCAGCAGCTTAGAGGGGTACACAGATACGCAGTATTTT. This chain connects TRBV7-9 to TRBJ2-3; D is perhaps TRBD1 (5 bases). V gave up 1 base and J gave up 2 bases, with 7 bases separating them. Germline CDR1 is SEHNR and CDR2 is FQNEAQ (reference sequence). This CDR3 has 14 residues.

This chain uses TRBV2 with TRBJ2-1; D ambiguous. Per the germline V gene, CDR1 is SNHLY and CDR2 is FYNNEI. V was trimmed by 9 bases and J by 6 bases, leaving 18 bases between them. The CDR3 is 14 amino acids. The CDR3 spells CASLRRPLGNEQFF. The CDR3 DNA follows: TGTGCCAGTCTCCGTAGACCTCTTGGCAATGAGCAGTTCTTC.

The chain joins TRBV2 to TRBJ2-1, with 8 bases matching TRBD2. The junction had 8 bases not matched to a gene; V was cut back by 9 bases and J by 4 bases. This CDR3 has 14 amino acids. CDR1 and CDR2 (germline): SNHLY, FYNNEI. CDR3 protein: CARGSGGRYNEQFF. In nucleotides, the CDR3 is TGTGCCAGGGGGAGCGGGGGCCGGTACAATGAGCAGTTCTTC.

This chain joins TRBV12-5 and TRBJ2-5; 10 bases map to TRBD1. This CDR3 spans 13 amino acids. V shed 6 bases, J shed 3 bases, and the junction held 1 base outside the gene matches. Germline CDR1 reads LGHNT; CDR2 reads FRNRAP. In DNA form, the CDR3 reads TGTGCTAGTGGCGGGACAGGGGAAGAGACCCAGTACTTC. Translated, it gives CASGGTGEETQYF.